This T cell receptor (beta chain) was profiled in a study of cytomegalovirus exposure and HLA in healthy donors. Primers: 60 Vbeta forward and 13 Jbeta reverse. Data came from immunoSEQ multiplex PCR; TCRdb stores just in-frame clones and leaves some out. The profile shows some 150,000 clones, approximately 76% of them singletons. The TCR was taken from a man aged 55 to 70 in good health and CMV-seronegative. Sample: PBMCs.

The CDR3 region has the DNA TGTGCCAGCAGCTTAGGCGGGGGGGCAGAGTACGAGCAGTACTTC. Protein: CASSLGGGAEYEQYF. This chain connects TRBV7-3 to TRBJ2-7; 9 bases fit TRBD2. Trimming cost V 2 bases and J 4 bases; bases outside gene matches: 6. This CDR3 has 15 amino acids. The germline V gene has CDR1 SGHTA and CDR2 FQGTGA.